The clone carrying this T cell receptor beta chain was counted ten times or more. Its antigen is unknown. Alongside a J-beta primer mix, a sample-barcoded 5' primer served in a second PCR lasting about 7 to 11 cycles. Each CDR3 protein gets one entry after TCRdb re-called the 5' RACE reads with MiXCR. The sample records around 1,900,000 distinct CDR3 sequences, approximately 40% being singletons. Trimming left V 1 base short and J 1 base short, with 7 bases between. The CDR3 spans 14 residues. Germline V gene lookup returns CDR1 LGHDT and CDR2 YNNKEL (reference sequence). This sample was taken from a study of blood T cells in healthy people across ages. The study, taken as a whole, reports: PBMC samples, being unsorted, prevented any conclusive comparison of naive and antigen-experienced cells. Versus aged donors, long-lived donors had higher diversity and more naive CD4+ cells.

The sequence was collected from a human donor in good health. Sequencing used blood. This chain uses TRBV3-1 with TRBJ1-1; D not certain. The DNA of the CDR3 is TGTGCCAGCAGCCAAGGGGGAGGGAACACTGAAGCTTTCTTT. Translation: CASSQGGGNTEAFF.